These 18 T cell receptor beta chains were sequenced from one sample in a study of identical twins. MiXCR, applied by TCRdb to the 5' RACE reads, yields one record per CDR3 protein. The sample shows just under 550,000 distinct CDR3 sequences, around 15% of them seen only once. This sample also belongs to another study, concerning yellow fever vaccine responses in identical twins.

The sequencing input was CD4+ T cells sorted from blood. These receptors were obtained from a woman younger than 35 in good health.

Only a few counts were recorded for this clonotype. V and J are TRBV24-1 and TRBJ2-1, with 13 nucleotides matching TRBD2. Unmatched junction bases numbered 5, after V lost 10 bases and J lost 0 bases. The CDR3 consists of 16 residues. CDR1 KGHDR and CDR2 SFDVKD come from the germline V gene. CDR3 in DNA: TGTGCCACAGCCGGGACTAGCGGGACCTCCTACAATGAGCAGTTCTTC. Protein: CATAGTSGTSYNEQFF.

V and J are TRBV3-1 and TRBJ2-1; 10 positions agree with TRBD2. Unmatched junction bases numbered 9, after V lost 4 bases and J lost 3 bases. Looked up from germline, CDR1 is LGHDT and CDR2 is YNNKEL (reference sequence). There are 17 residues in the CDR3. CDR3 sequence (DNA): TGTGCCAGCAGCCCACCTAGCGGGAGTCCGAACTACAATGAGCAGTTCTTC. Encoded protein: CASSPPSGSPNYNEQFF.

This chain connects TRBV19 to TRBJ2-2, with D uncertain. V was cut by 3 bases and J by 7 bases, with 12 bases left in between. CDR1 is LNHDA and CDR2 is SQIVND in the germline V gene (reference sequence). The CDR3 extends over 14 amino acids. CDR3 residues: CASSIHGGDGELFF. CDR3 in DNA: TGTGCCAGTAGTATTCATGGCGGTGACGGGGAGCTGTTTTTT.

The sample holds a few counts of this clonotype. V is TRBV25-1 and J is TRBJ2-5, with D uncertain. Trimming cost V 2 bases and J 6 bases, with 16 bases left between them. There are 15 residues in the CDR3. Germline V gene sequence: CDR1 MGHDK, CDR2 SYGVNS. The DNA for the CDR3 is TGTGCCAGCAGTGAAGTGGGGTTAATGGGAAAGACCCAGTACTTC. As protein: CASSEVGLMGKTQYF.

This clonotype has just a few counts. CDR3 DNA: TGTGCCATCAGTGATTCGGACAGCCGACAAGAGACCCAGTACTTC. Its translation: CAISDSDSRQETQYF. V gene TRBV10-3 combines with J gene TRBJ2-5; TRBD1 is a possible D gene (6 bases). The CDR3 consists of 15 residues. The V end lost 3 bases, the J end lost 2 bases, and 13 bases lay between the germline ends. The germline gives CDR1 ENHRY, CDR2 SYGVKD.

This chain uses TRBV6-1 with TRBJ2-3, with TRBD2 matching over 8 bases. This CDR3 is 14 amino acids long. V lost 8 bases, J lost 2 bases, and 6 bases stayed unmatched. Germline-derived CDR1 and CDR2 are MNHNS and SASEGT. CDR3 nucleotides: TGTGCCAGCGGTCCTAGCGGGTTCACAGATACGCAGTATTTT. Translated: CASGPSGFTDTQYF.

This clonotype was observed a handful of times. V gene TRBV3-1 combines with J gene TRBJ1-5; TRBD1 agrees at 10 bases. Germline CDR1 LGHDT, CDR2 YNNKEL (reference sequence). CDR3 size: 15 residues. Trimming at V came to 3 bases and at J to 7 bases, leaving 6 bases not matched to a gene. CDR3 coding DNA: TGTGCCAGCAGCCACGGGGGACAGGGGTTCCAGCCCCAGCATTTT. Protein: CASSHGGQGFQPQHF.

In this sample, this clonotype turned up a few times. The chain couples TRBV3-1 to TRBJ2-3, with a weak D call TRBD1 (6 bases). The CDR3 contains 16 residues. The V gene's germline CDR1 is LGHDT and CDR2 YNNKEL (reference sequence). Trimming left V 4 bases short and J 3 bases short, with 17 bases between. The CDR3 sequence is CASSLRQGLRTDTQYF. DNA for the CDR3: TGTGCCAGCAGCCTTCGGCAGGGGTTAAGAACAGATACGCAGTATTTT.

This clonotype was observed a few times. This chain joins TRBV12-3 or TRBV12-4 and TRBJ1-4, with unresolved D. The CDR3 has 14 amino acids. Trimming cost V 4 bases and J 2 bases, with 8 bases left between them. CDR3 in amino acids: CASSSVKTNEKLFF. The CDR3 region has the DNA TGTGCCAGCAGTTCGGTCAAGACTAATGAAAAACTGTTTTTT.

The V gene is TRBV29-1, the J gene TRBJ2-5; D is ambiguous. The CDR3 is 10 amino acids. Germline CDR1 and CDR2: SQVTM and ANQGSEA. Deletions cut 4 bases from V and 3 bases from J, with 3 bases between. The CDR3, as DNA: TGCAGCGTTGTCAAAGAGACCCAGTACTTC. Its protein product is CSVVKETQYF.

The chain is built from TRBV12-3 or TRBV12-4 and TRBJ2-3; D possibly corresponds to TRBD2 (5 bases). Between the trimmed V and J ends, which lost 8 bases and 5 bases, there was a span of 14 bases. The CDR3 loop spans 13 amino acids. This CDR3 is CASVLSAGDTQYF. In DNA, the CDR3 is TGTGCCAGCGTGTTGTCGGCGGGAGATACGCAGTATTTT.

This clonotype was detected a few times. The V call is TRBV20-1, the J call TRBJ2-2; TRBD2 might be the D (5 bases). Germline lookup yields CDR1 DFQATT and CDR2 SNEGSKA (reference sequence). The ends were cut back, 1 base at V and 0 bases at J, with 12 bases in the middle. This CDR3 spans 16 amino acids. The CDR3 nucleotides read TGCAGTGCTAGAGCAAGCAAGCGGACGAACACCGGGGAGCTGTTTTTT. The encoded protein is CSARASKRTNTGELFF.

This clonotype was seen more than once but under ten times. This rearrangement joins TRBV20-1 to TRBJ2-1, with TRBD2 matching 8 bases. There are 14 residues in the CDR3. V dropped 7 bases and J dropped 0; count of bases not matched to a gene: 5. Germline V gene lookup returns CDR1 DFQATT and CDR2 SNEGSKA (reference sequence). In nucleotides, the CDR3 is TGCAGTGACCAGCGGGGGAGCTCCTACAATGAGCAGTTCTTC. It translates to CSDQRGSSYNEQFF.

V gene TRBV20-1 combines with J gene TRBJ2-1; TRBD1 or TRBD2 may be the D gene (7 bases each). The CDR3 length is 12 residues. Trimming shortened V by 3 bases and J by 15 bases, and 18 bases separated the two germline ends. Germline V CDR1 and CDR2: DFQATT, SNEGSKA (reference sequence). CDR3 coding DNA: TGCAGTGCTAGGAGCGGGACAGCAGTTTCGTTCTTC. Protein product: CSARSGTAVSFF.

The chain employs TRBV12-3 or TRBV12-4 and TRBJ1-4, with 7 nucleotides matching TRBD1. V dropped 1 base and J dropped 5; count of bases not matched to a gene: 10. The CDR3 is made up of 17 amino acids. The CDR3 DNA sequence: TGTGCCAGCAGTTTAGAAAACAGGGGAATATCAAATGAAAAACTGTTTTTT. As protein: CASSLENRGISNEKLFF.

The CDR3 DNA reads as TGTGCCAGCAGCACGGGACAGCCCTACAATGAGCAGTTCTTC. Its translation is CASSTGQPYNEQFF. The chain couples TRBV7-9 to TRBJ2-1, with 7 bases aligning to TRBD1. This CDR3 comprises 14 residues. J gave up 2 bases and V 5 bases, and 3 bases lay outside the gene matches. Germline V lookup: CDR1 SEHNR, CDR2 FQNEAQ (reference sequence). The full variable domain, with the rest looked up from reference TRBV7-9 and TRBJ2-1, is DTGVSQNPRHKITKRGQNVTFRCDPISEHNRLYWYRQTLGQGPEFLTYFQNEAQLEKSRLLSDRFSAERPKGSFSTLEIQRTEQGDSAMYLCASSTGQPYNEQFFGPGTRLTVL.

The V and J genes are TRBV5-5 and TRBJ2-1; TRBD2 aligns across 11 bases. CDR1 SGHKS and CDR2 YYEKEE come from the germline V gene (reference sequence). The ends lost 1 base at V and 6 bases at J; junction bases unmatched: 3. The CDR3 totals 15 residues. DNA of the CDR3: TGTGCCAGCAGCTTGACTAGCGGGAGTTTCAATGAGCAGTTCTTC. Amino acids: CASSLTSGSFNEQFF.

CDR3: CSVTGTKLMYTEAFF. CDR3 nucleotides: TGCAGCGTGACAGGTACGAAATTGATGTACACTGAAGCTTTCTTT. The chain employs TRBV29-1 and TRBJ1-1, with D maybe TRBD1 (6 bases). This CDR3 spans 15 amino acids. V lost 6 bases and J lost 3, with 20 bases in between. In germline, CDR1 is SQVTM, CDR2 ANQGSEA.